The present T cell receptor beta chain was sequenced within a study of Graves' ophthalmopathy and Graves' hyperthyroidism. Background on the study: Blood was drawn at initial diagnosis, before any treatment.

The sequenced template was RNA, covering the TCR beta CDR3 region. First-round RT-PCR used HTBI primers; second-round multiplex PCR followed. MiXCR, run by TCRdb on the multiplex PCR reads, gives a single entry per CDR3 protein. The sample lists around 660,000 distinct CDR3 sequences, 35% to 50% seen once, with more than 3% in the top ten. On this clonotype: Its matching antigen is unknown.

Study-level results: Appearing in blood as well were most expanded thyroid clonotypes above 0.001 frequency.

For donors with ophthalmopathy, the disease showed moderate-to-severe activity, reached CAS ≥3 and NOSPECS ≥4, and had lasted under 3 months. Establishment of the diagnosis relied upon clinical symptoms, serum thyroxine, TRAb, thyroid ultrasound and orbital computed tomography. Trimming shortened V by 8 bases and J by 0 bases, and 13 bases separated the two germline ends. The CDR3 has 14 residues. Germline lookup yields CDR1 SGHVS and CDR2 FNYEAQ. The sequencing sample was made of peripheral blood. This TCR was sampled from an adult man with Graves' ophthalmopathy. This chain links TRBV7-6 with TRBJ1-1; no clear D. CDR3: CASAKVSLNTEAFF. CDR3 coding DNA: TGTGCCAGCGCGAAGGTTTCGTTGAACACTGAAGCTTTCTTT.